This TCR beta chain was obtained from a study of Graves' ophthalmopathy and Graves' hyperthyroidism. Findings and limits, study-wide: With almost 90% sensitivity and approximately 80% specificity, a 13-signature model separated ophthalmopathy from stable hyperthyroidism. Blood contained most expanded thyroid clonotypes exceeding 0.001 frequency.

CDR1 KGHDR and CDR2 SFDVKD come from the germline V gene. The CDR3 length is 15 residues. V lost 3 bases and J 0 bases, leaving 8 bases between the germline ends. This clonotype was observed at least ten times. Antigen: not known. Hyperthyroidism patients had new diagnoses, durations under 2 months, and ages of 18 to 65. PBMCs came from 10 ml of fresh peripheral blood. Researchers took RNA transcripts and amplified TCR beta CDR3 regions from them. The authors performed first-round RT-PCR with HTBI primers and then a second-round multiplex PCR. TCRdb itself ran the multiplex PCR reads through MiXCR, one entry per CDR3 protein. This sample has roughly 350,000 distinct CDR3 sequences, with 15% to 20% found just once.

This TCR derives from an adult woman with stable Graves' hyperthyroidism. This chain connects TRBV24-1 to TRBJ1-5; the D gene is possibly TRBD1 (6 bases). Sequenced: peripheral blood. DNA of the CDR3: TGTGCCACCAGTGATGGGGACAATAGCAATCAGCCCCAGCATTTT. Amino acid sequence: CATSDGDNSNQPQHF.